The 7 T cell receptor beta chains presented below share a single source sample, sequenced in a study of naive and memory T cell subsets. Two oligonucleotides, mixed equimolar, formed the beta constant-region primer covering TRBC1 and TRBC2. Ligated cDNA was amplified by four rounds of PCR with nested alpha and beta constant-region primers and SP2. TCRdb reanalysed the UMI-ligation and nested PCR reads using MiXCR and keeps one entry per CDR3 protein. The sample includes 140,000 to 150,000 distinct CDR3 sequences, under 25% seen only once; the top ten take 0.11%. These receptors are not linked to any known antigen. Study-level points and caveats: Possibly reflecting memory cells re-expressing CD45RA, a few larger clonotypes occurred in naive repertoires, especially CD8.

Sequencing was done on a sample of naive CD4+ T cells from blood. The receptors here all came from a human donor in good health.

This clonotype turned up a few times. The J gene is TRBJ2-7, the V gene TRBV28; 8 positions agree with TRBD1. CDR1 and CDR2 from the germline V gene are MDHEN and SYDVKM. CDR3 length: 16 residues. With 2 bases clipped from V and 6 bases from J, the junction kept 12 bases outside the gene matches. CDR3 DNA: TGTGCCAGCAGTTTACCGTCCCCGGACAGGGTTGGCGAGCAGTACTTC. It is translated as CASSLPSPDRVGEQYF.

This clonotype was seen a few times. The chain is built from TRBV7-9 and TRBJ2-5; TRBD1 might be the D (5 bases). This CDR3 is built from 15 residues. CDR1 SEHNR and CDR2 FQNEAQ come from the germline V gene (reference sequence). V shed 2 bases and J shed 3 bases, with 13 bases lying between them. CDR3 region: CASSLQGPLKETQYF. DNA for the CDR3: TGTGCCAGCAGCTTACAGGGCCCCCTGAAAGAGACCCAGTACTTC.

In its sample, this clonotype was seen a few times. This chain connects TRBV5-1 to TRBJ2-2; a weak D match, TRBD1 (6 bases). Trimming removed 0 bases from V and 2 bases from J, with 14 bases in between. Germline V CDR1 and CDR2: SGHRS, YFSETQ. The CDR3 consists of 17 residues. The CDR3 loop is CASSLGAGTQNTGELFF. The CDR3 DNA reads as TGCGCCAGCAGCTTGGGCGCCGGGACACAAAACACCGGGGAGCTGTTTTTT. Variable domain in full (rest from reference TRBV5-1 and TRBJ2-2): KAGVTQTPRYLIKTRGQQVTLSCSPISGHRSVSWYQQTPGQGLQFLFEYFSETQRNKGNFPGRFSGRQFSNSRSEMNVSTLELGDSALYLCASSLGAGTQNTGELFFGEGSRLTVL.

At least ten counts were recorded for this clonotype. The gene calls are TRBV28 and TRBJ2-7; possibly TRBD2 for D (6 bases). The V gene lost 2 bases and the J gene lost 3 bases, with 17 bases spanning the gap. CDR3 length: 16 residues. Germline CDR1 and CDR2: MDHEN and SYDVKM. The CDR3 sequence is CASSLGPGVGFYEQYF. Written as DNA, the CDR3 is TGTGCCAGCAGTTTAGGTCCGGGGGTAGGATTCTACGAGCAGTACTTC.

This sequence joins TRBV7-2 and TRBJ2-7; 8 bases are shared with TRBD2. V lost 5 bases and J lost 3; bases outside the gene matches: 6. Germline CDR1 reads SGHTA; CDR2 reads FQGNSA. The CDR3 totals 14 residues. DNA of the CDR3: TGTGCCAGCAGCCCAAGGACTAGCTTCTACGAGCAGTACTTC. Protein product: CASSPRTSFYEQYF.

This clonotype was seen a handful of times. This chain joins TRBV4-1 and TRBJ1-6, with D maybe TRBD1 (5 bases). V was trimmed by 1 base and J by 6 bases, leaving 10 bases between them. The CDR3 contains 15 residues. The germline CDR1 and CDR2 sequences are MGHRA and YSYEKL. The chain's CDR3 is CASSQADSFNSPLHF. DNA for the CDR3: TGCGCCAGCAGCCAAGCCGACAGTTTTAATTCACCCCTCCACTTT.

This chain links TRBV7-2 with TRBJ1-4, with a weak D call TRBD1 (6 bases). Trimming cost V 3 bases and J 1 base, with 12 bases left between them. The CDR3 covers 16 residues. Germline values: CDR1 SGHTA, CDR2 FQGNSA. CDR3 in DNA: TGTGCCAGCAGCTTGTCGGGGACACGAACTAATGAAAAACTGTTTTTT. Translated, it gives CASSLSGTRTNEKLFF.